The 20 T cell receptor beta chains given below trace back to one sample, sequenced in a study of cytomegalovirus exposure and HLA in healthy donors. Measured with immunoSEQ multiplex PCR; TCRdb has only the in-frame clones, and not every one. The table has hundreds of thousands of clones, roughly 90% seen once; the top ten hold under 0.95%. Sequencing input: PBMCs. The receptors here all came from a woman aged 18 to 35 in good health and CMV-seronegative.

This clone was counted once. The sample carries other DNA sequences with the same CDR3. The chain carries TRBV2 and TRBJ1-1; D remains unclear. V gave up 6 bases and J gave up 0 bases, with 8 bases separating them. CDR3 length equals 13 residues. The germline V gene has CDR1 SNHLY and CDR2 FYNNEI. The CDR3 DNA is TGTGCCAGCAGACGGGAATTGAACACTGAAGCTTTCTTT. It yields the protein CASRRELNTEAFF.

The V and J genes are TRBV7-9 and TRBJ1-1, with 7 bases that match TRBD1. With 5 bases clipped from V and 0 bases from J, the junction kept 12 bases outside the gene matches. CDR1 SEHNR and CDR2 FQNEAQ come from the germline V gene (reference sequence). This CDR3 contains 17 residues. The CDR3 DNA reads as TGTGCCAGCAGCAATCAAAGACAGGGAAGAATGAACACTGAAGCTTTCTTT. Protein product: CASSNQRQGRMNTEAFF.

This chain joins TRBV2 and TRBJ2-1, with D possibly being TRBD1 (5 bases). The V gene's germline CDR1 is SNHLY and CDR2 FYNNEI. The CDR3 extends over 14 amino acids. Trimming took off 6 bases at V and 6 bases at J, with 15 bases between the two ends. CDR3 loop: CASSLILTVNEQFF. CDR3 coding DNA: TGTGCCAGCAGCCTAATACTGACAGTCAATGAGCAGTTCTTC.

This clone was found many times. The chain employs TRBV9 and TRBJ2-1; maybe TRBD1 (6 bases). Germline CDR1 SGDLS, CDR2 YYNGEE. V was trimmed by 0 bases and J by 6 bases, leaving 10 bases between them. The CDR3 has 14 amino acids. In DNA form, the CDR3 reads TGTGCCAGCAGCGTAGTTTCCAGGGGCAATGAGCAGTTCTTC. It translates to CASSVVSRGNEQFF. Filled out from reference TRBV9 and TRBJ2-1, the complete variable domain reads DSGVTQTPKHLITATGQRVTLRCSPRSGDLSVYWYQQSLDQGLQFLIQYYNGEERAKGNILERFSAQQFPDLHSELNLSSLELGDSALYFCASSVVSRGNEQFFGPGTRLTVL.

This sequence joins TRBV2 and TRBJ1-4, with D possibly TRBD1 on 5 matching bases. V was cut by 5 bases and J by 8 bases, with 12 bases left in between. The CDR3 sequence is 13 residues long. Germline V gene data show CDR1 as SNHLY and CDR2 as FYNNEI. CDR3 amino acids: CASSKGRKEKLFF. Written as DNA, the CDR3 is TGTGCCAGCAGTAAGGGGAGGAAGGAAAAACTGTTTTTT.

This clone came up once. The rearrangement links TRBV7-9 to TRBJ2-1, with D perhaps TRBD2 (5 bases). This CDR3 is 15 amino acids long. CDR1 is SEHNR and CDR2 is FQNEAQ in the germline V gene (reference sequence). The V end lost 3 bases, the J end lost 2 bases, and 11 bases lay between the germline ends. The CDR3 coding sequence is TGTGCCAGCAGCTTCCTGACGGGAACCTACAATGAGCAGTTCTTC. Encoded protein: CASSFLTGTYNEQFF.

The chain uses TRBV6-1 and TRBJ2-1; TRBD2 aligns across 8 bases. Germline-derived CDR1 and CDR2 are MNHNS and SASEGT. V lost 2 bases and J lost 9; bases outside the gene matches: 9. The CDR3 consists of 15 residues. The CDR3 nucleotides are TGTGCCAGCAGTGAATCCGGCGGGGGGCATAGTGAGCAGTTCTTC. As protein: CASSESGGGHSEQFF.

This chain uses TRBV5-4 with TRBJ2-1; D is perhaps TRBD2 (6 bases). V lost 6 bases and J lost 7, with 23 bases in between. The CDR3 runs to 16 residues. Germline V gene sequence: CDR1 SGHNT, CDR2 YYREEE (reference sequence). Here the CDR3 reads CASTIGGAGRGNEQFF. In DNA, the CDR3 is TGTGCCAGCACCATTGGTGGGGCGGGGCGGGGAAATGAGCAGTTCTTC.

The chain has TRBV6-1 and TRBJ2-5; D is ambiguous. The CDR3 is 14 residues long. Trimming cost V 0 bases and J 0 bases, with 5 bases left between them. In germline, CDR1 is MNHNS, CDR2 SASEGT. The CDR3 region has the DNA TGTGCCAGCAGTGAAGCACGGTACCAAGAGACCCAGTACTTC. Protein: CASSEARYQETQYF.

This chain joins TRBV4-1 and TRBJ2-5; tentative D call: TRBD2 (5 bases). Per germline, CDR1 MGHRA and CDR2 YSYEKL. V lost 2 bases to trimming and J lost 1 base, with 11 bases between them. The CDR3 has 15 amino acids. For the CDR3, the DNA is TGCGCCAGCAGCCAAACGTCACGGGGCCAAGAGACCCAGTACTTC. Translation: CASSQTSRGQETQYF.

The chain carries TRBV10-3 and TRBJ2-7; D may be TRBD2 (5 bases). From germline, CDR1 is ENHRY and CDR2 SYGVKD. The V gene lost 4 bases and the J gene lost 6 bases, with 13 bases spanning the gap. The CDR3 contains 13 residues. The CDR3 DNA reads as TGTGCCATCAGTGCGTCGCCAGGAGGCGAGCAGTACTTC. This sequence encodes CAISASPGGEQYF.

V usage is TRBV28 and J usage is TRBJ2-3; no reliable D call. Germline CDR1 reads MDHEN; CDR2 reads SYDVKM. This CDR3 comprises 13 residues. V lost 2 bases, J lost 2 bases, and 5 bases lay in between. The CDR3 is CASSLVATDTQYF. The CDR3 coding sequence is TGTGCCAGCAGTTTAGTGGCCACAGATACGCAGTATTTT.

The rearrangement joins TRBV5-1 to TRBJ1-1; the D gene is possibly TRBD1 (5 bases). The CDR3 has 14 residues. Per germline, CDR1 SGHRS and CDR2 YFSETQ. Trimming took off 4 bases at V and 4 bases at J, with 14 bases between the two ends. The chain's CDR3 is CASSGGALGTEAFF. The DNA for the CDR3 is TGCGCCAGCAGCGGAGGGGCCCTGGGCACTGAAGCTTTCTTT. The full variable domain, in which reference TRBV5-1 and TRBJ1-1 provide the parts outside the CDR3, is KAGVTQTPRYLIKTRGQQVTLSCSPISGHRSVSWYQQTPGQGLQFLFEYFSETQRNKGNFPGRFSGRQFSNSRSEMNVSTLELGDSALYLCASSGGALGTEAFFGQGTRLTVV.

This chain connects TRBV5-1 to TRBJ2-7, with 11 bases identical to TRBD2. Per germline, CDR1 SGHRS and CDR2 YFSETQ. The V and J ends lost 2 bases and 6 bases, in that order; junction bases with no gene match: 4. The CDR3 spans 14 residues. The CDR3 bases are TGCGCCAGCAGCTTCACTAGCGGGAGCCTCGAGCAGTACTTC. It yields the protein CASSFTSGSLEQYF.

This chain uses TRBV5-4 with TRBJ2-1, with 9 bases fitting TRBD2. The V gene's germline CDR1 is SGHNT and CDR2 YYREEE (reference sequence). The CDR3 is 14 residues long. The V gene end was trimmed by 10 bases and the J gene end by 7 bases; junction bases not matched to a gene: 12. For the CDR3, the DNA is TGTGCCGTTGCCGGGACTAGCACCCCGAATGAGCAGTTCTTC. This sequence encodes CAVAGTSTPNEQFF.

In DNA form, the CDR3 reads TGCGCCAGCAGGGGACGACAGGGGCGATCCTACGAGCAGTACTTC. Translation: CASRGRQGRSYEQYF. The chain joins TRBV10-2 to TRBJ2-7; 8 bases match TRBD1. The J segment lost 1 base and the V segment lost 6 bases, leaving 8 bases of the junction unmatched. CDR3 length equals 15 residues. CDR1 and CDR2 from the germline V gene are WSHSY and SAAADI.

The rearrangement links TRBV14 to TRBJ1-4; 12 bases match TRBD1. Unmatched junction bases numbered 6, after V lost 4 bases and J lost 6 bases. This CDR3 region has 16 residues. In germline, CDR1 is SGHDN, CDR2 FVKESK. CDR3 sequence: CASSLEGQGAHEKLFF. Here the CDR3 DNA reads TGTGCCAGCAGCCTCGAGGGACAGGGGGCGCATGAAAAACTGTTTTTT.

This clone was seen a handful of times. The rearrangement joins TRBV28 to TRBJ2-1; 9 bases align to TRBD2. The CDR3 extends over 16 amino acids. The junction had 5 bases not matched to a gene; V was cut back by 3 bases and J by 2 bases. Germline V gives CDR1 MDHEN, CDR2 SYDVKM. CDR3 DNA sequence: TGTGCCAGCAGTTTCCCGGGACTAGCAACCTACAATGAGCAGTTCTTC. As protein: CASSFPGLATYNEQFF.

The rearrangement links TRBV30 to TRBJ2-5; 7 bases fit TRBD1. Germline V CDR1 and CDR2: GTSNPN, SVGIG (reference sequence). V trimming: 2 bases; J trimming: 4 bases; junction bases outside the gene matches: 7. The CDR3 runs 14 residues. The CDR3 loop reads CAWSFRQGAETQYF. The CDR3, as DNA: TGTGCCTGGAGTTTTAGACAGGGAGCAGAGACCCAGTACTTC.

This clone showed up just a few times. The V gene is TRBV7-8, the J gene TRBJ1-5; TRBD1 matches at 8 bases. The length of the CDR3 is 14 residues. V gave up 4 bases and J gave up 2 bases; unmatched junction bases: 1. The germline V gene encodes CDR1 SGHVS and CDR2 FQNEAQ. The CDR3 here is CASSSTGGNQPQHF. The CDR3 bases are TGTGCCAGCAGCTCGACAGGGGGCAATCAGCCCCAGCATTTT.